This TCR beta chain was captured by sequencing in a study of Graves' ophthalmopathy and Graves' hyperthyroidism. Points from the study as a whole: Classification of ophthalmopathy versus stable hyperthyroidism by a 13-signature model yielded under 90% sensitivity and just over 80% specificity.

Using RNA transcripts, the TCR beta CDR3 regions were amplified. HTBI-primed RT-PCR formed the first round, and a multiplex PCR formed the second. TCRdb used MiXCR to reprocess the multiplex PCR reads, holding one entry per CDR3 protein. The table includes 170,000 or so distinct CDR3 sequences, roughly two fifths detected once. This clonotype was seen ten or more times. Its specificity is not known. Germline V CDR1 and CDR2: SGHRS, YFSETQ. This CDR3 is built from 13 residues. With 3 bases removed from V and 5 bases from J, the gap between germline ends came to 11 bases. The source material was peripheral blood. This TCR came from a woman aged 40 to 55 with Graves' ophthalmopathy. The gene calls are TRBV5-1 and TRBJ1-1; tentatively, D is TRBD1 (5 bases). The CDR3 region is CASSWDPGTEAFF. In nucleotides, the CDR3 is TGCGCCAGCAGCTGGGACCCAGGGACTGAAGCTTTCTTT.